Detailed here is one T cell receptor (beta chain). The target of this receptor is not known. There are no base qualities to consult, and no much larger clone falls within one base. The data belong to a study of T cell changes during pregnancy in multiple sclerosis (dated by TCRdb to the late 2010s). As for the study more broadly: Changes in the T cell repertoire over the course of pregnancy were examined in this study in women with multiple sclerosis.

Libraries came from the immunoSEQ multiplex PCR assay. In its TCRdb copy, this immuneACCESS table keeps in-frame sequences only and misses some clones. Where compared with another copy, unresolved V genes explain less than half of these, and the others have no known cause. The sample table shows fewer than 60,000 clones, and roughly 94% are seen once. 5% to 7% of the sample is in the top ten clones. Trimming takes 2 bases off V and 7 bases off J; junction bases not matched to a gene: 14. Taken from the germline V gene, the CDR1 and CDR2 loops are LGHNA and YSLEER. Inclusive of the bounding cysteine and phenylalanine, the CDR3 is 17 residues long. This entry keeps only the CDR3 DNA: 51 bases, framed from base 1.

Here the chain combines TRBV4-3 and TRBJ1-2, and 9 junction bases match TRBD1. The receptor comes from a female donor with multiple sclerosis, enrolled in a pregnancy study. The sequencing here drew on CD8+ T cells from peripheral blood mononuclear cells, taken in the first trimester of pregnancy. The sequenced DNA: TGCGCCAGCAGCCAAAGCACAACCTTTACAGGGGGCCCTGGCTACACCTTC. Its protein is CASSQSTTFTGGPGYTF.